The next 27 T cell receptor beta chains were all read from a single sample in a study of blood T cells in healthy people across ages. A sample-barcoded 5' primer and a J-beta primer mix were used in a second PCR of roughly 6 to 11 cycles. Each CDR3 protein gets one entry after TCRdb re-called the 5' RACE reads with MiXCR. The sample has about a million distinct CDR3 sequences, around two fifths seen once; the top ten hold about 12%. The sample comprised blood. These receptors were collected from a man aged 18-30 years in good health.

This chain joins TRBV20-1 and TRBJ1-2, with 9 bases that match TRBD1. This CDR3 contains 12 residues. The V gene's germline CDR1 is DFQATT and CDR2 SNEGSKA (reference sequence). The V segment lost 2 bases and the J segment 10 bases; nucleotides outside the gene matches: 5. CDR3 loop: CSARRDRDDYTF. DNA of the CDR3: TGCAGTGCTAGAAGGGACAGGGATGACTACACCTTC.

The chain joins TRBV9 to TRBJ2-1; no clear D gene. The V gene lost 0 bases and the J gene lost 0 bases, with 10 bases spanning the gap. The CDR3 sequence is 16 residues long. Germline-derived CDR1 and CDR2 are SGDLS and YYNGEE. CDR3 residues: CASSVEGSSSYNEQFF. The CDR3 DNA is TGTGCCAGCAGCGTAGAGGGCAGTAGCTCCTACAATGAGCAGTTCTTC.

The V and J genes are TRBV12-3 or TRBV12-4 and TRBJ2-5, with 9 bases fitting TRBD2. This CDR3 contains 14 residues. The V gene end was trimmed by 3 bases and the J gene end by 4 bases; junction bases not matched to a gene: 3. The CDR3 reads CASSFAGGPETQYF. DNA for the CDR3: TGTGCCAGCAGTTTTGCGGGGGGGCCAGAGACCCAGTACTTC.

Turning to this clonotype: A read error may produce the germline difference seen at one junction end. This chain joins TRBV5-6 and TRBJ2-1; D not certain. This CDR3 contains 13 residues. Germline loops: CDR1 SGHDT, CDR2 YYEEEE. CDR3 DNA sequence: TGTGCTAGCAGCTCCGGCCGTTCCAATGAGCAGTTCTTC. It specifies CASSSGRSNEQFF.

This clonotype was counted a few times. V and J are TRBV3-1 and TRBJ2-1; 10 nucleotides line up with TRBD2. The junction had 5 bases not matched to a gene; V was cut back by 4 bases and J by 8 bases. CDR1 and CDR2 (germline): LGHDT, YNNKEL (reference sequence). The CDR3 sequence is 14 residues long. The CDR3 DNA follows: TGTGCCAGCAGCCTAGCGGGGGGCGACCATGAGCAGTTCTTC. Its protein is CASSLAGGDHEQFF.

About this clonotype itself: One end of the junction fails to match germline, which may point to a read error. The gene calls are TRBV7-9 and TRBJ2-3; 8 bases map to TRBD2. Germline lookup yields CDR1 SEHNR and CDR2 FQNEAQ (reference sequence). This CDR3 is 15 amino acids long. The DNA of the CDR3 is TGTGCCTGCAGCTTTAGCGGGGTGAACACAGATACGCAGTATTTT. Its protein product is CACSFSGVNTDTQYF.

CDR3 DNA sequence: TGCAGCGGGACCAGACTAGCGGGGCAGTATTTT. It yields the protein CSGTRLAGQYF. The rearrangement uses TRBV29-1 and TRBJ2-3; 10 bases are a match to TRBD2. Per germline, CDR1 SQVTM and CDR2 ANQGSEA. V shed 7 bases and J 11 bases; nucleotides not matched to a gene: 6. The CDR3 has 11 residues.

J is TRBJ1-2 and V is TRBV12-3 or TRBV12-4; maybe TRBD1 (5 bases). Trimming stripped 5 bases from V and 8 bases from J, with 24 bases between. The CDR3 covers 16 residues. The CDR3 protein is CASSPAGTRGGLGYTF. The CDR3 nucleotides read TGTGCCAGCAGTCCGGCCGGGACCCGGGGCGGTTTAGGCTACACCTTC.

The chain links TRBV7-2 to TRBJ1-3, with a tentative D call TRBD1 (6 bases). Germline V gene sequence: CDR1 SGHTA, CDR2 FQGNSA. CDR3 length: 15 residues. The V gene lost 8 bases and the J gene lost 8 bases, with 22 bases spanning the gap. Here the CDR3 DNA reads TGTGCCAGCGGCCGGCGGGACACCGGCGTCGACACCATATATTTT. Translated, it gives CASGRRDTGVDTIYF.

The chain couples TRBV2 to TRBJ2-1, with D perhaps TRBD2 (5 bases). The end of the DNA is better explained by TRBJ2-7, so the J call may be wrong. The CDR3 contains 15 residues. Germline lookup yields CDR1 SNHLY and CDR2 FYNNEI. The chain's CDR3 is CASTQGRAVYNEQYF. In DNA, the CDR3 is TGTGCCAGCACCCAAGGACGAGCGGTCTACAATGAGCAGTACTTC.

In this sample, this clonotype turned up many times. This chain joins TRBV20-1 and TRBJ1-2; D is unclear. The CDR3 totals 10 residues. The V end was cut by 3 bases, the J end by 6 bases, with 5 bases between. Per germline, CDR1 DFQATT and CDR2 SNEGSKA (reference sequence). The CDR3 DNA sequence: TGCAGTGCTAGCCCAAATGGCTACACCTTC. Protein: CSASPNGYTF.

The chain has TRBV4-3 and TRBJ1-2; 11 bases map to TRBD1. CDR1 LGHNA and CDR2 YSLEER come from the germline V gene. The CDR3 totals 13 residues. V was pared by 2 bases and J by 10 bases, with 3 bases of the junction left unmatched. DNA for the CDR3: TGCGCCAGCAGCCAACCGGGACAGGGGGACTACACCTTC. Encoded protein: CASSQPGQGDYTF.

Points on this clonotype: Since a much larger clone is just one base distant, this may be a read error. V is TRBV7-9 and J is TRBJ2-1; 9 bases line up with TRBD2. The J call may be wrong; the DNA end is better matched by TRBJ2-7. Germline CDR1 SEHNR, CDR2 FQNEAQ (reference sequence). The CDR3 is 16 amino acids. CDR3 protein: CASSGLAGSSYNEQYF. The CDR3 coding sequence is TGTGCCAGCAGCGGCCTAGCGGGGAGCTCCTACAATGAGCAGTACTTC.

The table lists this clonotype with many counts. CDR3 in DNA: TGTGCCAGCAGCTTGGACAGGAGGTATACGCAGTATTTT. It translates to CASSLDRRYTQYF. The V gene is TRBV7-2, the J gene TRBJ2-3, with TRBD1 matching 7 bases. V shed 3 bases, J shed 7 bases, and the junction held 4 bases outside the gene matches. In germline, CDR1 is SGHTA, CDR2 FQGNSA. This CDR3 region has 13 residues.

V gene TRBV9 combines with J gene TRBJ2-3; 9 nucleotides match TRBD2. The V gene end was trimmed by 0 bases and the J gene end by 4 bases; junction bases not matched to a gene: 6. The CDR3 totals 16 residues. Germline-derived CDR1 and CDR2 are SGDLS and YYNGEE. CDR3 bases: TGTGCCAGCAGCGTAGTAGGCCTAGCGGGGTCAGATACGCAGTATTTT. Its translation is CASSVVGLAGSDTQYF.

V usage is TRBV7-8 and J usage is TRBJ1-1; D uncertain. The V gene's germline CDR1 is SGHVS and CDR2 FQNEAQ. V lost 8 bases, J lost 4 bases, and 20 bases lay in between. CDR3 length equals 15 residues. Here the CDR3 DNA reads TGTGCCAGCGGACTGAACGGGGAGACGGTCACTGAAGCTTTCTTT. This translates into CASGLNGETVTEAFF.

This clonotype appeared a few times. J is TRBJ2-3 and V is TRBV20-1; a weak D match, TRBD2 (6 bases). In germline, CDR1 is DFQATT, CDR2 SNEGSKA (reference sequence). This CDR3 spans 12 amino acids. V shed 5 bases and J shed 10 bases, with 16 bases lying between them. The CDR3 region is CSAGLGTGAQYF. CDR3 DNA: TGCAGTGCTGGTCTAGGAACGGGGGCGCAGTATTTT.

This chain uses TRBV9 with TRBJ2-1; TRBD2 matches at 8 bases. CDR1 and CDR2 from the germline V gene are SGDLS and YYNGEE. Trimming cost V 3 bases and J 5 bases; bases outside gene matches: 10. The CDR3 has 16 residues. The CDR3 nucleotides are TGTGCCAGCAGCGGAAGCATAGCGGGGCACAACAATGAGCAGTTCTTC. Translated: CASSGSIAGHNNEQFF.

The table lists this clonotype with a few counts. This sequence joins TRBV4-3 and TRBJ2-3; maybe TRBD1 (6 bases). CDR1 LGHNA and CDR2 YSLEER come from the germline V gene. The germline V and J ends were trimmed by 5 bases and 2 bases, with 14 bases remaining between them. There are 15 residues in the CDR3. Written as DNA, the CDR3 is TGCGCCAGCAGCGCATACAGGGAGAACACAGATACGCAGTATTTT. This gives the protein CASSAYRENTDTQYF.

Only a few counts were recorded for this clonotype. The chain combines TRBV12-3 or TRBV12-4 with TRBJ1-2; 7 bases fit TRBD1. The CDR3 runs to 15 residues. V was clipped by 3 bases and J by 7 bases; unmatched bases: 11. DNA of the CDR3: TGTGCCAGCAGTTTCATGAGACAGGGAACGGCTGGCTACACCTTC. Amino acid sequence: CASSFMRQGTAGYTF.

The chain has TRBV12-3 or TRBV12-4 and TRBJ1-2; no firm D call. V lost 5 bases to trimming and J lost 0 bases, with 13 bases between them. CDR3 size: 15 residues. Here the CDR3 reads CASSPQQVANYGYTF. CDR3 in DNA: TGTGCCAGCAGTCCTCAGCAAGTAGCTAACTATGGCTACACCTTC.

The chain is built from TRBV29-1 and TRBJ1-2, with TRBD1 as a possible D gene (6 bases). Germline CDR1 SQVTM, CDR2 ANQGSEA. This CDR3 is 14 amino acids long. V dropped 6 bases and J dropped 4 bases, with 18 bases sitting between them. The CDR3 spells CSVEKQQGLYGYTF. CDR3 DNA: TGCAGCGTGGAAAAACAACAGGGTCTCTATGGCTACACCTTC.

In regard to this clonotype: A junction end diverges from the germline sequence, so it may reflect a read error. The J gene is TRBJ1-5, the V gene TRBV20-1; 7 bases are a match to TRBD1. The CDR3 runs 15 residues. Germline V CDR1 and CDR2: DFQATT, SNEGSKA (reference sequence). CDR3: CSAIQQGISNRPQHF. The DNA for the CDR3 is TGCAGTGCTATCCAACAGGGGATTAGCAATCGGCCCCAGCATTTT.

The chain has TRBV7-2 and TRBJ1-5; 10 nucleotides match TRBD1. The J segment lost 7 bases and the V segment lost 3 bases, leaving 6 bases of the junction unmatched. The V gene's germline CDR1 is SGHTA and CDR2 FQGNSA. There are 15 residues in the CDR3. The DNA of the CDR3 is TGTGCCAGCAGCTTGGGGACAGGGGAATGGCAGCCCCAGCATTTT. Translating it yields CASSLGTGEWQPQHF. Based on the CDR3 plus reference TRBV7-2 and TRBJ1-5, the full variable domain is GAGVSQSPSNKVTEKGKDVELRCDPISGHTALYWYRQSLGQGLEFLIYFQGNSAPDKSGLPSDRFSAERTGGSVSTLTIQRTQQEDSAVYLCASSLGTGEWQPQHFGDGTRLSIL.

This clonotype showed up many times. This chain uses TRBV28 with TRBJ2-5; D ambiguous. CDR1 is MDHEN, CDR2 SYDVKM, per germline. The CDR3 is 13 amino acids. The V end was cut by 6 bases, the J end by 2 bases, with 10 bases between. The chain's CDR3 is CASSSGSQETQYF. The CDR3 region has the DNA TGTGCCAGCAGCTCCGGAAGTCAAGAGACCCAGTACTTC.

The rearrangement joins TRBV2 to TRBJ1-2; D is perhaps TRBD1 (5 bases). Germline values: CDR1 SNHLY, CDR2 FYNNEI. The CDR3 consists of 15 residues. V lost 3 bases and J 5 bases, leaving 16 bases between the germline ends. CDR3: CASSDPAGSPYGYTF. The CDR3 DNA is TGTGCCAGCAGTGATCCGGCAGGGAGTCCGTATGGCTACACCTTC.

The rearrangement joins TRBV12-3 or TRBV12-4 to TRBJ1-5, with D possibly being TRBD1 (5 bases). V was trimmed by 6 bases and J by 6 bases, leaving 12 bases between them. The CDR3 runs to 13 residues. The CDR3 region has the DNA TGTGCCAGCAGGGCCCGGGGGGTTCAGCCCCAGCATTTT. It encodes CASRARGVQPQHF.